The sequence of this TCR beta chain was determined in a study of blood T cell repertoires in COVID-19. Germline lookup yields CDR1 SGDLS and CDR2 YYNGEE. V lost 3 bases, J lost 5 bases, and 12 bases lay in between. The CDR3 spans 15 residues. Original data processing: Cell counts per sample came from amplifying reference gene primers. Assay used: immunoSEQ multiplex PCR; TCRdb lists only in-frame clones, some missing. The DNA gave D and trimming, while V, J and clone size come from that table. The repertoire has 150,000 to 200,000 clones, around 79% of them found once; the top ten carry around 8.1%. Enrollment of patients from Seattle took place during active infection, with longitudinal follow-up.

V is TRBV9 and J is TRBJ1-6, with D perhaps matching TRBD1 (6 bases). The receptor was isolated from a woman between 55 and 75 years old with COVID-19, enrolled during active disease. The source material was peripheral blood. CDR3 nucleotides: TGTGCCAGCAGCGCCAGGGGTGAAGATAATTCACCCCTCCACTTT. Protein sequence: CASSARGEDNSPLHF.